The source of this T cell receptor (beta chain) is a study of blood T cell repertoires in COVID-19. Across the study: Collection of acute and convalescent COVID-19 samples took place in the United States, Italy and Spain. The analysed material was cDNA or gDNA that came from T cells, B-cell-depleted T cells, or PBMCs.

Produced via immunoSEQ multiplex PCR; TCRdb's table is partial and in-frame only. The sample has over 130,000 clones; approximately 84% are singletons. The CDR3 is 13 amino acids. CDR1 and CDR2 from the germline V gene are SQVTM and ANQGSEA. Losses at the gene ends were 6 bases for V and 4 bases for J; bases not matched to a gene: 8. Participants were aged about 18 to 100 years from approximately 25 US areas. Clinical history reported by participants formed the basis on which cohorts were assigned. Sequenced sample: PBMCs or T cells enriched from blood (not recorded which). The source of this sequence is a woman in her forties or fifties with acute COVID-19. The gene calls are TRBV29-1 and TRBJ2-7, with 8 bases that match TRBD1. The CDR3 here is CSVVGTGRYEQYF. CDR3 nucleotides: TGCAGCGTCGTGGGGACAGGCAGGTACGAGCAGTACTTC.